Following are 8 T cell receptor beta chains from one sample sequenced in a study of T cell repertoires in cytomegalovirus infection. TCRdb processed the reads anew with MiXCR; each CDR3 protein has one entry. The sample consists of 740,000 or so distinct CDR3 sequences, about 40% of them appearing once. Source material: PBMCs. The receptors originated from a human donor in good health (CMV status not recorded). Some clones in this sample may be carry-over from other donors' samples.

This clonotype was found once. The chain has TRBV6-6 and TRBJ1-4, with 8 bases lining up with TRBD1. This CDR3 contains 15 residues. J lost 9 bases, V lost 6 bases, and 12 bases had no gene match. Per the germline V gene, CDR1 is MNHNY and CDR2 is SVGAGI (reference sequence). The CDR3 here is CASSETGTGGQKLFF. The CDR3 coding sequence is TGTGCCAGCAGCGAAACCGGGACAGGAGGACAAAAACTGTTTTTT.

This clonotype has ten or more counts. This sequence joins TRBV7-8 and TRBJ2-3, with D uncertain. The V end was cut by 1 base, the J end by 2 bases, with 10 bases between. The CDR3 has 15 residues. Germline V gives CDR1 SGHVS, CDR2 FQNEAQ. Here the CDR3 reads CASSLVGLLTDTQYF. CDR3 DNA sequence: TGTGCCAGCAGCTTAGTGGGCTTGCTCACAGATACGCAGTATTTT.

This chain joins TRBV6-1 and TRBJ2-3, with no clear D. Trimming pared 3 bases from V and 7 bases from J, leaving 20 bases between. The CDR3 has 16 amino acids. Germline values: CDR1 MNHNS, CDR2 SASEGT. As DNA, the CDR3 is TGTGCCAGCAGTGATTGGGTACGGGCAGCAGATAATACGCAGTATTTT. Protein: CASSDWVRAADNTQYF.

Details on this clonotype: This may stem from a read error, because a much larger clone lies one nucleotide away. This chain joins TRBV7-2 and TRBJ2-3; 9 bases align to TRBD1. The CDR3 loop spans 15 amino acids. J was trimmed by 4 bases and V by 7 bases; bases with no gene match: 9. CDR1 and CDR2 (germline): SGHTA, FQGNSA. CDR3: CASITGQGKADTQYF. The CDR3 DNA is TGTGCCAGCATCACGGGACAGGGTAAAGCAGATACGCAGTATTTT.

This clonotype was recorded at least ten times. This chain links TRBV7-2 with TRBJ2-3, with 10 bases matching TRBD1. Germline CDR1 is SGHTA and CDR2 is FQGNSA. The CDR3 runs 15 residues. The trim removed 5 bases at V and 6 bases at J, leaving 8 bases unmatched. This CDR3 is CASSQSDRGVDTQYF. The DNA for the CDR3 is TGTGCCAGCAGCCAATCGGACAGGGGGGTCGATACGCAGTATTTT.

This chain links TRBV10-3 with TRBJ2-5; D is unresolved. CDR3 length equals 13 residues. CDR1 and CDR2 from the germline V gene are ENHRY and SYGVKD. The V gene lost 4 bases and the J gene lost 3 bases, with 9 bases spanning the gap. The CDR3 sequence: CAISGTTEETQYF. The CDR3 nucleotides are TGTGCCATCAGTGGCACTACGGAAGAGACCCAGTACTTC.

The chain uses TRBV28 and TRBJ2-7; 9 nucleotides align to TRBD2. V shed 5 bases, J shed 1 base, and the junction held 9 bases outside the gene matches. The CDR3 has 16 amino acids. Germline V lookup: CDR1 MDHEN, CDR2 SYDVKM. The chain's CDR3 is CASSASGTLFSYEQYF. CDR3 nucleotides: TGTGCCAGCAGTGCTAGCGGGACTCTGTTTTCCTACGAGCAGTACTTC.

V is TRBV5-1 and J is TRBJ1-1, with 10 bases lining up with TRBD1. After removal of 3 bases from V and 7 bases from J, the junction contained 15 bases not matched to a gene. The CDR3 runs to 17 residues. Germline CDR1 reads SGHRS; CDR2 reads YFSETQ. The CDR3 sequence: CASSSTGTGVFYNEAFF. The CDR3 DNA reads TGCGCCAGCAGCTCAACCGGGACAGGGGTTTTCTATAATGAAGCTTTCTTT.